This T cell receptor beta chain is drawn from a study of T cell clonotyping in hematopoietic cell transplantation. Germline V gene lookup returns CDR1 SNHLY and CDR2 FYNNEI. With 7 bases removed from V and 0 bases from J, the gap between germline ends came to 23 bases. The length of the CDR3 is 18 residues. The repertoire was sequenced with immunoSEQ multiplex PCR; TCRdb's copy has only in-frame clones and lacks some. This sample has approximately 12,000 clones, with approximately 68% found just once. This rearrangement joins TRBV2 to TRBJ2-3, with D perhaps matching TRBD2 (7 bases). The sequences come from peripheral blood mononuclear cells, collected 180 days after allogeneic stem cell transplant. The origin of this receptor is a male patient aged 55 to 69 who had an allogeneic stem cell transplant from an unrelated donor, so the T cells may come from the graft donor. Some clones in this sample may be carry-over from other donors' samples. The DNA for the CDR3 is TGTGCCAGCACCAGCCAGTGGGGACGGGGGGCAAGCACAGATACGCAGTATTTT. Translation gives CASTSQWGRGASTDTQYF.